One sample yielded the 8 T cell receptor beta chains listed below, sequenced in a study of cytomegalovirus exposure and HLA in healthy donors (dated by TCRdb to about 2017). The receptor library was made with the immunoSEQ multiplex PCR assay. The multiplex PCR relied on a mix of 60 forward primers for TCR Vbeta segments and 13 reverse primers for TCR Jbeta segments. TCRdb's version of the immuneACCESS table is confined to in-frame rearrangements and falls short of the full clone set. An unresolved V gene accounts for under half of the shortfall where checked; the remainder is of unknown origin. This sample holds roughly 200,000 clones; 8.5% to 10% were observed only once. The ten largest clones take up approximately 1.3% of the sample. The specimen was PBMCs. The receptor set was obtained from a young woman in good health and CMV-seropositive.

This chain links TRBV14 with TRBJ2-1, with D possibly matching TRBD1 (6 bases). The CDR3 totals 16 residues. Per the germline V gene, CDR1 is SGHDN and CDR2 is FVKESK. V was trimmed by 0 bases and J by 8 bases, leaving 17 bases between them. The CDR3 is CASSQDMGAREYEQFF. The CDR3 DNA sequence: TGTGCCAGCAGCCAAGATATGGGGGCGCGCGAATATGAGCAGTTCTTC.

This clone was observed a few times. The chain recombines TRBV10-1 with TRBJ2-7, with 16 positions matching TRBD2. This CDR3 region has 18 residues. Trimming removed 10 bases from V and 3 bases from J; junction bases left unmatched: 15. Germline CDR1 and CDR2: WNHNN and SYGVQD (reference sequence). The CDR3 nucleotides read TGCGCCACTTTTCCGGGACTAGCGGGAGGGCCTCGGGTCTACGAGCAGTACTTC. Encoded protein: CATFPGLAGGPRVYEQYF.

This clone has a handful of counts. This chain joins TRBV27 and TRBJ1-1; 8 bases line up with TRBD1. Germline V lookup: CDR1 MNHEY, CDR2 SMNVEV (reference sequence). The trim removed 5 bases at V and 14 bases at J, leaving 10 bases unmatched. This CDR3 region has 12 residues. CDR3 sequence: CASSDSWTGTFF. The CDR3 bases are TGTGCCAGCAGTGATTCTTGGACAGGGACGTTCTTT.

This clone was seen only a few times. The V and J genes are TRBV11-3 and TRBJ2-1; D may be TRBD1 (5 bases). Trimming pared 5 bases from V and 1 base from J, leaving 6 bases between. The CDR3 has 13 amino acids. Per germline, CDR1 SGHNT and CDR2 YENEEA. The CDR3 DNA reads TGTGCCAGCAGCCCAGGGTCCTACAATGAGCAGTTCTTC. Translated: CASSPGSYNEQFF.

The chain recombines TRBV7-9 with TRBJ2-5, with a tentative D call TRBD2 (5 bases). Germline V gene lookup returns CDR1 SEHNR and CDR2 FQNEAQ (reference sequence). The CDR3 is 14 amino acids. V was trimmed by 4 bases and J by 4 bases, leaving 13 bases between them. The CDR3 DNA is TGTGCCAGCAGCTCGTATCTAGCACGAGAGACCCAGTACTTC. Residues: CASSSYLARETQYF.

The CDR3 DNA sequence: TGTGCCAGCAGTAGGCGGGAGGTTAACACCGGGGAGCTGTTTTTT. Translating it yields CASSRREVNTGELFF. The genes are TRBV6-1 and TRBJ2-2, with 8 bases identical to TRBD2. The V gene's germline CDR1 is MNHNS and CDR2 SASEGT. V trimming: 5 bases; J trimming: 2 bases; junction bases outside the gene matches: 4. The CDR3 runs 15 residues.

The rearrangement joins TRBV18 to TRBJ1-1; D is ambiguous. Trimming took off 5 bases at V and 3 bases at J, with 10 bases between the two ends. The germline V gene has CDR1 KGHSH and CDR2 LQKENI. This CDR3 is built from 13 residues. The chain's CDR3 is CASSSETDTEAFF. CDR3 coding DNA: TGTGCCAGCTCATCCGAGACTGACACTGAAGCTTTCTTT.

CDR3 bases: TGCGCCAGCAGCTTTGGCGGGATCAGTTACGAGCAGTACTTC. Translating gives CASSFGGISYEQYF. The rearrangement joins TRBV5-1 to TRBJ2-7; possibly TRBD2 for D (6 bases). The CDR3 sequence is 14 residues long. Germline lookup yields CDR1 SGHRS and CDR2 YFSETQ. V lost 2 bases, J lost 4 bases, and 13 bases lay in between.